These 27 T cell receptor beta chains originate from one sample sequenced in a study of shared clonotypes between healthy human individuals. Positive CCR7 selection of CD45RO-negative cells yielded the naive CD8 cells, and terminally differentiated effector memory CD45RA+ cells were excluded. Assay: immunoSEQ multiplex PCR; the TCRdb copy retains only in-frame clones and omits some. The sample carries hundreds of thousands of clones, around 96% recorded once. The sample comprised naive CD8+ T cells sorted from blood. These receptors came from a woman in her thirties in good health.

In its sample, this clone was seen once. Other DNA sequences in this sample translate to the same CDR3. This rearrangement joins TRBV28 to TRBJ2-5, with a tentative D call TRBD2 (6 bases). The germline gives CDR1 MDHEN, CDR2 SYDVKM. Between the trimmed V and J ends, which lost 6 bases and 1 base, there was a span of 9 bases. The CDR3 has 13 residues. The CDR3 DNA follows: TGTGCCAGCAGGGGGGACTCCCAAGAGACCCAGTACTTC. Its translation: CASRGDSQETQYF.

The chain carries TRBV28 and TRBJ2-2; 8 bases fit TRBD1. The ends lost 5 bases at V and 4 bases at J; junction bases unmatched: 9. CDR1 and CDR2 from the germline V gene are MDHEN and SYDVKM. The CDR3 length is 16 residues. The CDR3 sequence is CASSAMTGVATGELFF. The CDR3 DNA reads TGTGCCAGCAGTGCCATGACAGGGGTGGCCACCGGGGAGCTGTTTTTT. Supplemented by reference TRBV28 and TRBJ2-2, the full variable domain reads DVKVTQSSRYLVKRTGEKVFLECVQDMDHENMFWYRQDPGLGLRLIYFSYDVKMKEKGDIPEGYSVSREKKERFSLILESASTNQTSMYLCASSAMTGVATGELFFGEGSRLTVL.

V and J are TRBV15 and TRBJ2-7, with D unclear. The V end lost 6 bases, the J end lost 4 bases, and 19 bases lay between the germline ends. The CDR3 is made up of 15 amino acids. From germline, CDR1 is LNHNV and CDR2 YYDKDF (reference sequence). In DNA, the CDR3 is TGTGCCACCAGGGGGTCTAGAACCCCAACATACGAGCAGTACTTC. Residues: CATRGSRTPTYEQYF.

The chain uses TRBV11-2 and TRBJ1-4; D is unclear. Germline V CDR1 and CDR2: SGHAT, FQNNGV. The CDR3 is 14 residues long. V was cut by 5 bases and J by 6 bases, with 13 bases left in between. CDR3 sequence reads: CASSPRDGHEKLFF. Written as DNA, the CDR3 is TGTGCCAGCAGCCCCCGGGATGGTCATGAAAAACTGTTTTTT.

The chain employs TRBV6-5 and TRBJ2-1; the D is unclear. Germline lookup yields CDR1 MNHEY and CDR2 SVGAGI. The V gene lost 5 bases and the J gene lost 7 bases, with 15 bases spanning the gap. This CDR3 has 14 residues. As DNA, the CDR3 is TGTGCCAGCAGTACGTACCTTCGAAGTAATGAGCAGTTCTTC. Its translation is CASSTYLRSNEQFF.

V gene TRBV27 combines with J gene TRBJ2-5, with D perhaps matching TRBD1 or TRBD2 (6 bases each). This CDR3 contains 16 residues. Germline CDR1 reads MNHEY; CDR2 reads SMNVEV (reference sequence). V dropped 2 bases and J dropped 4 bases, with 17 bases sitting between them. This CDR3 reads CASSLGSGARRETQYF. The DNA of the CDR3 is TGTGCCAGCAGTTTAGGATCGGGGGCGAGGCGAGAGACCCAGTACTTC.

V gene TRBV11-2 combines with J gene TRBJ1-1; D is unclear. V was cut by 0 bases and J by 6 bases, with 14 bases left in between. This CDR3 has 15 amino acids. Germline V CDR1 and CDR2: SGHAT, FQNNGV. For the CDR3, the DNA is TGTGCCAGCAGCTTAGATCCGGAATTGGGAGCTGAAGCTTTCTTT. Its protein is CASSLDPELGAEAFF. The entire variable domain, with the rest obtained from reference TRBV11-2 and TRBJ1-1, is as follows: EAGVAQSPRYKIIEKRQSVAFWCNPISGHATLYWYQQILGQGPKLLIQFQNNGVVDDSQLPKDRFSAERLKGVDSTLKIQPAKLEDSAVYLCASSLDPELGAEAFFGQGTRLTVV.

This clone was observed a single time. This chain links TRBV27 with TRBJ2-3; 11 bases are shared with TRBD2. V shed 2 bases, J shed 2 bases, and the junction held 9 bases outside the gene matches. This CDR3 spans 18 amino acids. Germline V lookup: CDR1 MNHEY, CDR2 SMNVEV (reference sequence). The CDR3 sequence is CASSLTPGTSGLTDTQYF. CDR3 bases: TGTGCCAGCAGTTTAACCCCCGGGACTAGCGGACTCACAGATACGCAGTATTTT.

The chain carries TRBV30 and TRBJ1-1; D is ambiguous. V lost 1 base and J 2 bases, leaving 8 bases between the germline ends. The germline gives CDR1 GTSNPN, CDR2 SVGIG (reference sequence). The CDR3 loop spans 13 amino acids. The chain's CDR3 is CAWSAVLNTEAFF. CDR3 nucleotide sequence: TGTGCCTGGAGTGCCGTACTTAACACTGAAGCTTTCTTT. Supplemented by reference TRBV30 and TRBJ1-1, the full variable domain reads SQTIHQWPATLVQPVGSPLSLECTVEGTSNPNLYWYRQAAGRGLQLLFYSVGIGQISSEVPQNLSASRPQDRQFILSSKKLLLSDSGFYLCAWSAVLNTEAFFGQGTRLTVV.

This chain joins TRBV28 and TRBJ1-5, with 8 nucleotides matching TRBD1. Germline V gene lookup returns CDR1 MDHEN and CDR2 SYDVKM. This CDR3 region has 17 residues. The junction had 13 bases not matched to a gene; V was cut back by 5 bases and J by 4 bases. CDR3 coding DNA: TGTGCCAGCAGTGCCTTGACAGGGGCCGCTGGAAATCAGCCCCAGCATTTT. As protein: CASSALTGAAGNQPQHF.

V and J are TRBV29-1 and TRBJ1-1, with a weak D call TRBD1 (5 bases). Looked up from germline, CDR1 is SQVTM and CDR2 is ANQGSEA. V shed 4 bases and J shed 5 bases, with 14 bases lying between them. CDR3 length: 13 residues. CDR3 loop: CSVAGEWTTEAFF. The CDR3 bases are TGCAGCGTTGCCGGGGAATGGACAACTGAAGCTTTCTTT.

In the case of this clone: In the same sample, other DNA sequences code for this CDR3. J is TRBJ1-5 and V is TRBV27, with D tentatively TRBD1 (5 bases). The V and J ends lost 5 bases and 1 base respectively, with 9 bases between them. This CDR3 has 14 residues. Germline V lookup: CDR1 MNHEY, CDR2 SMNVEV (reference sequence). Here the CDR3 DNA reads TGTGCCAGCAGTCCGGGGGGGAGCAATCAGCCCCAGCATTTT. This gives the protein CASSPGGSNQPQHF.

Comments on this clone: The sample has other DNA sequences that encode this CDR3 too. The V call is TRBV9, the J call TRBJ1-1; D may be TRBD1 (5 bases). The CDR3 totals 15 residues. Germline CDR1 reads SGDLS; CDR2 reads YYNGEE. Trimming removed 0 bases at V and 0 bases at J, with 9 bases between. In DNA, the CDR3 is TGTGCCAGCAGCGTAGTCCAGGGTATGAACACTGAAGCTTTCTTT. Protein sequence: CASSVVQGMNTEAFF.

The V and J genes are TRBV19 and TRBJ2-1, with D possibly TRBD2 on 6 matching bases. CDR1 is LNHDA, CDR2 SQIVND, per germline (reference sequence). Between the trimmed V and J ends, which lost 1 base and 2 bases, there was a span of 9 bases. The CDR3 spans 15 residues. The CDR3 bases are TGTGCCAGTAGTATAGCCGGGAGCACCTACAATGAGCAGTTCTTC. Translated, it gives CASSIAGSTYNEQFF.

The J gene is TRBJ1-1, the V gene TRBV27, with a weak D call TRBD1 (5 bases). Per the germline V gene, CDR1 is MNHEY and CDR2 is SMNVEV (reference sequence). Trimming took 2 bases from V and 1 from J, leaving 11 bases between them. The CDR3 has 15 amino acids. The CDR3 nucleotides are TGTGCCAGCAGTTTAATGGGGGAGCCGAACACTGAAGCTTTCTTT. The encoded protein is CASSLMGEPNTEAFF.

The gene calls are TRBV18 and TRBJ2-5, with 7 nucleotides matching TRBD1. V was pared by 0 bases and J by 1 base, with 2 bases of the junction left unmatched. The CDR3 runs to 15 residues. Germline CDR1 and CDR2: KGHSH and LQKENI. CDR3 coding DNA: TGTGCCAGCTCACCACCCGGGACAGCCCAAGAGACCCAGTACTTC. Its protein product is CASSPPGTAQETQYF.

The chain combines TRBV30 with TRBJ2-7; D not resolved. The CDR3 sequence is 11 residues long. Trimming removed 3 bases from V and 7 bases from J, with 10 bases in between. The germline V gene has CDR1 GTSNPN and CDR2 SVGIG (reference sequence). The CDR3 DNA sequence: TGTGCCTGGAGGGAGATGGGGGAGCAGTACTTC. Protein sequence: CAWREMGEQYF.

Notes on this clone: Additional DNA sequences in this sample encode the identical CDR3. This chain joins TRBV19 and TRBJ2-7; unclear D gene. The germline V and J ends were trimmed by 2 bases and 1 base, with 6 bases remaining between them. CDR1 LNHDA and CDR2 SQIVND come from the germline V gene (reference sequence). The CDR3 covers 13 residues. The DNA for the CDR3 is TGTGCCAGTAGTATACAGGAGTCCTACGAGCAGTACTTC. This encodes CASSIQESYEQYF.

This chain links TRBV5-6 with TRBJ2-5; tentatively, D is TRBD2 (6 bases). The closer fit of TRBJ2-7 to the DNA end suggests the J call may be wrong. This CDR3 has 15 residues. Per the germline V gene, CDR1 is SGHDT and CDR2 is YYEEEE. CDR3 loop: CASSLINGGFYEQYF. Written as DNA, the CDR3 is TGTGCCAGCAGCTTGATAAACGGGGGATTTTACGAGCAGTACTTC.

This clone has a single count. CDR3 in amino acids: CASGQGAVAFF. The CDR3 DNA follows: TGCGCCAGTGGACAGGGGGCTGTAGCTTTCTTT. The V gene is TRBV10-1, the J gene TRBJ1-1; the match to TRBD1 covers 11 bases. Germline CDR1 is WNHNN and CDR2 is SYGVQD (reference sequence). CDR3 length: 11 amino acids. Trimming cost V 9 bases and J 10 bases; bases outside gene matches: 4.

This sequence joins TRBV5-4 and TRBJ2-7, with D unclear. V lost 4 bases and J lost 5, with 7 bases in between. The CDR3 length is 11 residues. Germline-derived CDR1 and CDR2 are SGHNT and YYREEE (reference sequence). CDR3 DNA: TGTGCCAGCAGCCCTGACAACGAGCAGTACTTC. Translating gives CASSPDNEQYF.

This rearrangement joins TRBV10-3 to TRBJ2-7; TRBD2 aligns across 11 bases. In germline, CDR1 is ENHRY, CDR2 SYGVKD. The CDR3 totals 16 residues. The J segment lost 2 bases and the V segment lost 5 bases, leaving 8 bases of the junction unmatched. CDR3 coding DNA: TGTGCCATCAGTATGACAGGGACTAGCGGAACCTACGAGCAGTACTTC. Translated: CAISMTGTSGTYEQYF.

The chain joins TRBV28 to TRBJ2-7; a weak D match, TRBD1 (6 bases). Trimming shortened V by 6 bases and J by 0 bases, and 12 bases separated the two germline ends. This CDR3 is 14 amino acids long. In germline, CDR1 is MDHEN, CDR2 SYDVKM. The CDR3 sequence: CASRSRQASYEQYF. CDR3 nucleotide sequence: TGTGCCAGCAGATCAAGACAGGCCTCCTACGAGCAGTACTTC.

The chain combines TRBV28 with TRBJ2-5; D gene ambiguous. The germline CDR1 and CDR2 sequences are MDHEN and SYDVKM. Trimming took off 5 bases at V and 1 base at J, with 8 bases between the two ends. The CDR3 consists of 13 residues. CDR3 in DNA: TGTGCCAGCAGTCCCTTGTTCCAAGAGACCCAGTACTTC. Translating gives CASSPLFQETQYF.

This clone was seen just once. The chain couples TRBV6-1 to TRBJ1-1; D perhaps matches TRBD1 (6 bases). The CDR3 totals 11 residues. Trimming pared 11 bases from V and 5 bases from J, leaving 12 bases between. In germline, CDR1 is MNHNS, CDR2 SASEGT. In DNA, the CDR3 is TGTGCCGCCAGGGGCGGTACTGAAGCTTTCTTT. Translation: CAARGGTEAFF.

This clone appeared once. The V gene is TRBV6-1, the J gene TRBJ1-2, with 7 bases matching TRBD1. In germline, CDR1 is MNHNS, CDR2 SASEGT. The CDR3 has 15 amino acids. The junction had 11 bases not matched to a gene; V was cut back by 5 bases and J by 5 bases. The CDR3 sequence is CASSRDRLMGYGYTF. In DNA form, the CDR3 reads TGTGCCAGCAGTAGGGACAGACTGATGGGGTATGGCTACACCTTC.

This sequence joins TRBV4-1 and TRBJ1-1; 7 bases map to TRBD1. The V and J ends lost 1 base and 7 bases, in that order; junction bases with no gene match: 0. The CDR3 runs to 12 residues. In germline, CDR1 is MGHRA, CDR2 YSYEKL. Written as DNA, the CDR3 is TGCGCCAGCAGCCAAGGACAGGGTGAAGCTTTCTTT. This encodes CASSQGQGEAFF.